A single sample gave rise to the 22 T cell receptor beta chains below, sequenced in a study of cytomegalovirus exposure and HLA in healthy donors. Use of 60 Vbeta and 13 Jbeta primers characterized the PCR. Assay: immunoSEQ multiplex PCR; the TCRdb copy retains only in-frame clones and omits some. The sample has roughly 98,000 clones; around 77% are singletons. Material for sequencing was PBMCs. The receptors here all came from a female donor in good health and CMV-seronegative.

The CDR3 here is CASSPQGPGELFF. The CDR3 DNA reads TGTGCCAGCAGCCCCCAGGGCCCCGGGGAGCTGTTTTTT. The gene calls are TRBV9 and TRBJ2-2; D may be TRBD1 (5 bases). V dropped 4 bases and J dropped 6 bases, with 10 bases sitting between them. Germline V gene lookup returns CDR1 SGDLS and CDR2 YYNGEE. The CDR3 extends over 13 amino acids.

The chain recombines TRBV4-2 with TRBJ2-1, with D possibly matching TRBD2 (5 bases). This CDR3 contains 12 residues. V gave up 6 bases and J gave up 5 bases, with 8 bases separating them. CDR1 LGHNA and CDR2 YNFKEQ come from the germline V gene. CDR3 coding DNA: TGTGCCAGCAGGAGCGGAAACAATGAGCAGTTCTTC. Translation gives CASRSGNNEQFF.

The V and J genes are TRBV5-1 and TRBJ1-6, with 9 bases fitting TRBD1. This CDR3 is 15 amino acids long. In germline, CDR1 is SGHRS, CDR2 YFSETQ. J gave up 6 bases and V 3 bases, and 4 bases lay outside the gene matches. CDR3 DNA sequence: TGCGCCAGCAGCTCGGGACAGGGATTTAATTCACCCCTCCACTTT. Protein sequence: CASSSGQGFNSPLHF.

The chain employs TRBV7-9 and TRBJ2-5; possibly TRBD2 for D (6 bases). V was trimmed by 1 base and J by 4 bases, leaving 13 bases between them. CDR1 and CDR2 from the germline V gene are SEHNR and FQNEAQ (reference sequence). The CDR3 is 15 residues long. Here the CDR3 reads CASSLDGRTGETQYF. The CDR3 nucleotides read TGTGCCAGCAGCTTAGATGGGAGGACTGGAGAGACCCAGTACTTC.

V and J are TRBV29-1 and TRBJ1-5; D gene unclear. The germline V and J ends were trimmed by 4 bases and 0 bases, with 10 bases remaining between them. The CDR3 totals 14 residues. Germline CDR1 is SQVTM and CDR2 is ANQGSEA. CDR3 bases: TGCAGCGTTGGTGGACTCGATAGCAATCAGCCCCAGCATTTT. This gives the protein CSVGGLDSNQPQHF.

The V call is TRBV7-3, the J call TRBJ2-2, with D unclear. Germline lookup yields CDR1 SGHTA and CDR2 FQGTGA. This CDR3 is built from 13 residues. V was cut by 4 bases and J by 5 bases, with 8 bases left in between. The CDR3 bases are TGTGCCAGCAGCTCGCTACCTACCGGGGAGCTGTTTTTT. Its translation: CASSSLPTGELFF.

The V and J genes are TRBV28 and TRBJ2-7, with 10 positions matching TRBD2. Unmatched junction bases numbered 16, after V lost 2 bases and J lost 9 bases. CDR1 and CDR2 (germline): MDHEN, SYDVKM. The CDR3 totals 17 residues. The CDR3 spells CASSLLSGTSATTRQYF. CDR3 in DNA: TGTGCCAGCAGTTTACTGTCTGGGACTAGCGCAACTACGCGGCAGTACTTC.

J is TRBJ1-1 and V is TRBV6-5, with D maybe TRBD1 (6 bases). The V gene's germline CDR1 is MNHEY and CDR2 SVGAGI. This CDR3 region has 15 residues. The V and J ends lost 0 bases and 11 bases respectively, with 19 bases between them. In nucleotides, the CDR3 is TGTGCCAGCAGTTACTCTAGAAAACAGGGAGGGATGGCTTTCTTT. Translating it yields CASSYSRKQGGMAFF.

The V call is TRBV7-2, the J call TRBJ2-2; 7 nucleotides agree with TRBD2. The germline V gene has CDR1 SGHTA and CDR2 FQGNSA. V shed 0 bases and J 0 bases; nucleotides not matched to a gene: 4. The CDR3 runs to 17 residues. CDR3 protein: CASSLAGGLPNTGELFF. The CDR3 nucleotides read TGTGCCAGCAGCTTAGCGGGAGGGCTCCCGAACACCGGGGAGCTGTTTTTT. Supplemented by reference TRBV7-2 and TRBJ2-2, the full variable domain reads GAGVSQSPSNKVTEKGKDVELRCDPISGHTALYWYRQSLGQGLEFLIYFQGNSAPDKSGLPSDRFSAERTGGSVSTLTIQRTQQEDSAVYLCASSLAGGLPNTGELFFGEGSRLTVL.

The V gene is TRBV28, the J gene TRBJ1-1, with a possible D match to TRBD1 (6 bases). CDR1 and CDR2 (germline): MDHEN, SYDVKM. The CDR3 runs 15 residues. Trimming stripped 4 bases from V and 1 base from J, with 13 bases between. CDR3 in amino acids: CASSSTGTKNTEAFF. In DNA, the CDR3 is TGTGCCAGCAGTTCTACCGGGACAAAGAACACTGAAGCTTTCTTT.

The chain is built from TRBV9 and TRBJ2-1; 7 bases are shared with TRBD2. The CDR3 totals 15 residues. V gave up 7 bases and J gave up 0 bases; unmatched junction bases: 7. CDR1 SGDLS and CDR2 YYNGEE come from the germline V gene. CDR3 protein: CASAREGLSYNEQFF. DNA for the CDR3: TGTGCCAGCGCGAGGGAGGGACTCTCCTACAATGAGCAGTTCTTC. Using reference TRBV9 and TRBJ2-1 for the parts outside the CDR3, the full variable domain is DSGVTQTPKHLITATGQRVTLRCSPRSGDLSVYWYQQSLDQGLQFLIQYYNGEERAKGNILERFSAQQFPDLHSELNLSSLELGDSALYFCASAREGLSYNEQFFGPGTRLTVL.

The chain carries TRBV29-1 and TRBJ2-3; weak D call: TRBD2 (6 bases). V was pared by 4 bases and J by 2 bases, with 10 bases between. The CDR3 spans 13 residues. Germline CDR1 SQVTM, CDR2 ANQGSEA. The CDR3 protein is CSVVKRVTDTQYF. DNA of the CDR3: TGCAGCGTTGTAAAGCGGGTCACAGATACGCAGTATTTT.

The chain recombines TRBV6-1 with TRBJ2-7, with a possible D match to TRBD2 (5 bases). V lost 1 base, J lost 2 bases, and 15 bases lay in between. The CDR3 is 16 residues long. Germline CDR1 and CDR2: MNHNS and SASEGT. DNA for the CDR3: TGTGCCAGCAGTGAAGATGTTAGGGAGCTTCCCTACGAGCAGTACTTC. Protein sequence: CASSEDVRELPYEQYF.

The V call is TRBV9, the J call TRBJ2-5; D gene uncertain. TRBJ2-7 explains the end of the DNA better; the J call may be wrong. CDR3 length: 14 residues. Looked up from germline, CDR1 is SGDLS and CDR2 is YYNGEE. For the CDR3, the DNA is TGTGCCAGCAGCGTTGATCTTTTGTCGGTCGAGCAGTACTTC. It is translated as CASSVDLLSVEQYF.

J is TRBJ2-7 and V is TRBV2; TRBD1 aligns across 7 bases. The CDR3 runs to 14 residues. Germline values: CDR1 SNHLY, CDR2 FYNNEI. V dropped 2 bases and J dropped 0; count of bases not matched to a gene: 1. The CDR3: CASSETGASYEQYF. The CDR3 DNA reads TGTGCCAGCAGTGAAACAGGGGCCTCCTACGAGCAGTACTTC.

This sequence joins TRBV2 and TRBJ2-5; D unclear. This CDR3 contains 12 residues. The V end lost 6 bases, the J end lost 0 bases, and 5 bases lay between the germline ends. Germline V gene lookup returns CDR1 SNHLY and CDR2 FYNNEI. This CDR3 is CASRPDQETQYF. Here the CDR3 DNA reads TGTGCCAGCAGGCCAGACCAAGAGACCCAGTACTTC.

The chain uses TRBV11-3 and TRBJ2-7, with a possible D match to TRBD1 (6 bases). The length of the CDR3 is 15 residues. Per germline, CDR1 SGHNT and CDR2 YENEEA. V lost 4 bases, J lost 5 bases, and 18 bases lay in between. The CDR3: CASSSEGRGIDEQYF. In DNA, the CDR3 is TGTGCCAGCAGCTCCGAAGGAAGGGGGATAGACGAGCAGTACTTC.

The chain joins TRBV18 to TRBJ1-4; the match to TRBD1 covers 7 bases. With 3 bases clipped from V and 8 bases from J, the junction kept 6 bases outside the gene matches. The germline gives CDR1 KGHSH, CDR2 LQKENI. This CDR3 has 14 amino acids. CDR3 in amino acids: CASSPKTGNEKLFF. The CDR3 nucleotides are TGTGCCAGCTCACCTAAGACAGGGAACGAAAAACTGTTTTTT.

This sequence joins TRBV6-5 and TRBJ1-6, with D uncertain. The CDR3 has 14 amino acids. Trimming took off 5 bases at V and 14 bases at J, with 19 bases between the two ends. The germline V gene has CDR1 MNHEY and CDR2 SVGAGI. The CDR3 sequence: CASSPGPSRRALHF. The CDR3 nucleotides read TGTGCCAGCAGTCCTGGACCCAGCCGGCGGGCCCTCCACTTT.

The rearrangement uses TRBV21-1 and TRBJ2-7; TRBD2, the table's D call, lacks a check against the DNA. TRBV21-1 is marked as a pseudogene. The CDR3 extends over 16 amino acids. The CDR3 region has the DNA TGTGCCAGCAGCAAAGATCAGCGGGAGGCCCCCTACGAGCAGTACTTC. It is translated as CASSKDQREAPYEQYF.

The chain is built from TRBV7-9 and TRBJ2-5; 7 nucleotides agree with TRBD1. The last part of the DNA fits TRBJ2-7 better; the J call may be wrong. The CDR3 runs to 15 residues. Germline loops: CDR1 SEHNR, CDR2 FQNEAQ (reference sequence). The CDR3 DNA reads TGTGCCAGCAGCCCTATGGACAGGAATTACTACGAGCAGTACTTC. Its translation: CASSPMDRNYYEQYF.

The chain employs TRBV18 and TRBJ2-7; 10 bases match TRBD2. V lost 3 bases and J lost 4; bases outside the gene matches: 12. The CDR3 consists of 17 residues. The germline CDR1 and CDR2 sequences are KGHSH and LQKENI. CDR3: CASSPSLAGARGYEQYF. Written as DNA, the CDR3 is TGTGCCAGCTCACCGAGTCTAGCGGGAGCGAGGGGGTACGAGCAGTACTTC.